This T cell receptor beta chain is drawn from a study of Graves' ophthalmopathy and Graves' hyperthyroidism. Looking at the study overall: Ahead of any treatment, peripheral blood was obtained at the initial diagnosis.

Findings and limits, study-wide: Blood also carried most expanded thyroid clonotypes exceeding 0.001 frequency. Ophthalmopathy progression prediction by the model yielded a sensitivity of about 71% and a specificity of under 85%.

The germline CDR1 and CDR2 sequences are MGHRA and YSYEKL. This CDR3 has 18 amino acids. With 1 base clipped from V and 4 bases from J, the junction kept 12 bases outside the gene matches. RNA served as the template for amplifying TCR beta CDR3 regions. HTBI primers were used in a first-round RT-PCR, which preceded a second-round multiplex PCR. Each CDR3 protein gets one entry after TCRdb re-called the multiplex PCR reads with MiXCR. The table lists hundreds of thousands of distinct CDR3 sequences, about 21% of them singletons. This clonotype was counted ten times or more. Its matching antigen is unknown.

The receptor was derived from a young woman with stable Graves' hyperthyroidism. The gene calls are TRBV4-1 and TRBJ2-5, with 10 bases lining up with TRBD1. Specimen: peripheral blood. The DNA for the CDR3 is TGCGCCAGCAGCCAAGGGGGGACAGGGGTCCCGTCGGGAGAGACCCAGTACTTC. Translating gives CASSQGGTGVPSGETQYF.